Below are 21 T cell receptor beta chains sequenced from a single sample in a study of T-cell memory formation after mild COVID-19. Each CDR3 protein gets one entry after TCRdb re-called the 5' RACE reads with MiXCR. The table records roughly 600,000 distinct CDR3 sequences, approximately 19% of them present only once. The specimen sequenced was PBMCs or a T cell subset sorted from them (not recorded which). The receptors originated from an adult woman who had mild COVID-19 (a few samples of this study predate the infection). Cell type and time point are not known.

This clonotype was recorded at least ten times. The junction departs from germline at one end; a sequencing error may be responsible. The rearrangement uses TRBV12-3 or TRBV12-4 and TRBJ2-1; TRBD1 or TRBD2 may be the D gene (5 bases each). The CDR3 contains 14 residues. The CDR3 spells CASSLGLAGNEQFF. CDR3 in DNA: TGCGCCAGCAGCTTGGGGCTAGCCGGCAATGAGCAGTTCTTC.

The chain joins TRBV12-3 or TRBV12-4 to TRBJ2-2, with 8 bases aligning to TRBD1. V shed 6 bases and J 3 bases; nucleotides not matched to a gene: 12. The CDR3 has 17 residues. CDR3 residues: CASRSQGAGWDTGELFF. The CDR3, as DNA: TGTGCCAGCAGGAGCCAGGGGGCAGGGTGGGACACCGGGGAGCTGTTTTTT.

The chain is built from TRBV5-1 and TRBJ2-7; the D is unclear. This CDR3 is 11 amino acids long. V was pared by 0 bases and J by 13 bases, with 11 bases between. CDR1 and CDR2 (germline): SGHRS, YFSETQ. The DNA of the CDR3 is TGCGCCAGCAGCTTGGGGAGAACAGCTTACTTC. Amino acid sequence: CASSLGRTAYF.

In its sample, this clonotype was seen a few times. The chain links TRBV5-6 to TRBJ2-7; 7 bases map to TRBD2. V shed 0 bases and J 3 bases; nucleotides not matched to a gene: 6. From germline, CDR1 is SGHDT and CDR2 YYEEEE. The CDR3 totals 15 residues. Here the CDR3 reads CASSLVPGGDYEQYF. As DNA, the CDR3 is TGTGCCAGCAGCTTGGTTCCGGGGGGAGACTACGAGCAGTACTTC. Full variable domain (missing parts from reference TRBV5-6 and TRBJ2-7): DAGVTQSPTHLIKTRGQQVTLRCSPKSGHDTVSWYQQALGQGPQFIFQYYEEEERQRGNFPDRFSGHQFPNYSSELNVNALLLGDSALYLCASSLVPGGDYEQYFGPGTRLTVT.

The rearrangement joins TRBV6-2 or TRBV6-3 to TRBJ1-2, with 7 bases that match TRBD1. Germline values: CDR1 MNHEY, CDR2 SVGEGT. The CDR3 contains 13 residues. The junction had 4 bases not matched to a gene; V was cut back by 8 bases and J by 1 base. CDR3 sequence (DNA): TGTGCCAGCCAAGGGGGCGTTAACTATGGCTACACCTTC. It specifies CASQGGVNYGYTF.

The gene calls are TRBV20-1 and TRBJ2-7; no clear D gene. Trimming took 3 bases from V and 5 from J, leaving 17 bases between them. The CDR3 sequence is 14 residues long. CDR1 DFQATT and CDR2 SNEGSKA come from the germline V gene (reference sequence). CDR3 amino acids: CSASGLAVTHEQYF. CDR3 nucleotides: TGCAGTGCTAGTGGATTGGCAGTTACTCACGAGCAGTACTTC.

This clonotype was counted between two and nine times. The V and J genes are TRBV30 and TRBJ1-5, with D perhaps TRBD1 (6 bases). Trimming removed 2 bases from V and 3 bases from J, with 8 bases in between. CDR1 GTSNPN and CDR2 SVGIG come from the germline V gene (reference sequence). This CDR3 region has 13 residues. This CDR3 reads CAWSQGFNQPQHF. The CDR3 DNA sequence: TGTGCCTGGAGTCAGGGGTTCAATCAGCCCCAGCATTTT.

The chain joins TRBV9 to TRBJ1-1; D unclear. This CDR3 is 14 amino acids long. V dropped 4 bases and J dropped 1 base, with 11 bases sitting between them. Germline CDR1 is SGDLS and CDR2 is YYNGEE. This CDR3 reads CASSPETRNTEAFF. Written as DNA, the CDR3 is TGTGCCAGCAGCCCCGAGACGCGGAACACTGAAGCTTTCTTT.

This clonotype was counted between two and nine times. CDR3 DNA: TGCAGTGCTAGAGTGGGAGTGGAGGAGACCCAGTACTTC. This codes for CSARVGVEETQYF. The chain has TRBV20-1 and TRBJ2-5; D is perhaps TRBD2 (5 bases). Germline CDR1 reads DFQATT; CDR2 reads SNEGSKA (reference sequence). The CDR3 has 13 residues. With 1 base removed from V and 5 bases from J, the gap between germline ends came to 11 bases.

There are many counts of this clonotype. This rearrangement joins TRBV7-9 to TRBJ1-1, with 8 bases identical to TRBD1. CDR3 size: 13 residues. Germline values: CDR1 SEHNR, CDR2 FQNEAQ (reference sequence). Unmatched junction bases numbered 4, after V lost 6 bases and J lost 4 bases. This CDR3 reads CASSPTGGTEAFF. In nucleotides, the CDR3 is TGTGCCAGCAGTCCTACAGGGGGCACTGAAGCTTTCTTT. The full variable domain, rest sourced from reference TRBV7-9 and TRBJ1-1, is DTGVSQNPRHKITKRGQNVTFRCDPISEHNRLYWYRQTLGQGPEFLTYFQNEAQLEKSRLLSDRFSAERPKGSFSTLEIQRTEQGDSAMYLCASSPTGGTEAFFGQGTRLTVV.

This chain joins TRBV12-3 or TRBV12-4 and TRBJ2-1, with 10 bases fitting TRBD2. CDR3 length: 13 residues. Losses at the gene ends were 6 bases for V and 6 bases for J; bases not matched to a gene: 2. The DNA for the CDR3 is TGTGCCAGCAGACCTAGCGGGGGCAATGAGCAGTTCTTC. This translates into CASRPSGGNEQFF.

The chain is built from TRBV30 and TRBJ1-2; tentatively, D is TRBD1 (5 bases). CDR3 length: 11 amino acids. CDR1 is GTSNPN and CDR2 is SVGIG in the germline V gene (reference sequence). Trimming shortened V by 3 bases and J by 7 bases, and 9 bases separated the two germline ends. The CDR3 region is CAWRGLGGYTF. The CDR3 coding sequence is TGTGCCTGGAGGGGGCTCGGTGGCTACACCTTC. The complete variable domain, with remaining parts taken from reference TRBV30 and TRBJ1-2, reads SQTIHQWPATLVQPVGSPLSLECTVEGTSNPNLYWYRQAAGRGLQLLFYSVGIGQISSEVPQNLSASRPQDRQFILSSKKLLLSDSGFYLCAWRGLGGYTFGSGTRLTVV.

This clonotype was detected many times. This sequence joins TRBV2 and TRBJ1-3, with 7 bases that match TRBD1. CDR1 and CDR2 from the germline V gene are SNHLY and FYNNEI. V was pared by 6 bases and J by 4 bases, with 9 bases of the junction left unmatched. The CDR3 has 15 amino acids. This chain's CDR3 is CASRINEGAGNTIYF. In DNA form, the CDR3 reads TGTGCCAGCAGAATAAATGAGGGGGCCGGAAACACCATATATTTT.

This clonotype was seen a few times. The chain uses TRBV30 and TRBJ2-2; 12 bases align to TRBD2. The CDR3 runs to 17 residues. Germline values: CDR1 GTSNPN, CDR2 SVGIG (reference sequence). Trimming took 4 bases from V and 4 from J; bases not matched to a gene: 10. The CDR3 nucleotides read TGTGCCTGGATGGGGGGACTGACTAGCGGGAGCACCGGGGAGCTGTTTTTT. Its translation is CAWMGGLTSGSTGELFF. The full variable domain, in which reference TRBV30 and TRBJ2-2 provide the parts outside the CDR3, is SQTIHQWPATLVQPVGSPLSLECTVEGTSNPNLYWYRQAAGRGLQLLFYSVGIGQISSEVPQNLSASRPQDRQFILSSKKLLLSDSGFYLCAWMGGLTSGSTGELFFGEGSRLTVL.

The genes are TRBV29-1 and TRBJ1-1; 9 nucleotides line up with TRBD1. The CDR3 consists of 19 residues. CDR1 SQVTM and CDR2 ANQGSEA come from the germline V gene. Trimming cost V 3 bases and J 5 bases; bases outside gene matches: 22. The CDR3 protein is CSVEGLPLDRGGMRTEAFF. CDR3 in DNA: TGCAGCGTTGAGGGTCTGCCCCTCGACAGGGGGGGAATGAGAACTGAAGCTTTCTTT. Full variable domain (remainder filled in from reference TRBV29-1 and TRBJ1-1): SAVISQKPSRDICQRGTSLTIQCQVDSQVTMMFWYRQQPGQSLTLIATANQGSEATYESGFVIDKFPISRPNLTFSTLTVSNMSPEDSSIYLCSVEGLPLDRGGMRTEAFFGQGTRLTVV.

The sample holds a few counts of this clonotype. The V gene is TRBV7-2, the J gene TRBJ2-7; TRBD1 is a possible D gene (5 bases). V lost 1 base, J lost 5 bases, and 12 bases lay in between. The CDR3 runs to 14 residues. Looked up from germline, CDR1 is SGHTA and CDR2 is FQGNSA. In DNA form, the CDR3 reads TGTGCCAGCAGCTTAGACAGGTGGGGTAACGAGCAGTACTTC. Its protein is CASSLDRWGNEQYF.

This clonotype appeared a few times. The chain has TRBV7-2 and TRBJ1-5, with D possibly matching TRBD1 (6 bases). CDR1 is SGHTA and CDR2 is FQGNSA in the germline V gene. This CDR3 spans 14 amino acids. V was clipped by 4 bases and J by 6 bases, with 13 bases between them. The CDR3, as DNA: TGTGCCAGCAGCTCGGACCAGGGGAGTCAGCCCCAGCATTTT. Translating gives CASSSDQGSQPQHF. Full variable domain (missing parts from reference TRBV7-2 and TRBJ1-5): GAGVSQSPSNKVTEKGKDVELRCDPISGHTALYWYRQSLGQGLEFLIYFQGNSAPDKSGLPSDRFSAERTGGSVSTLTIQRTQQEDSAVYLCASSSDQGSQPQHFGDGTRLSIL.

The rearrangement links TRBV12-3 or TRBV12-4 to TRBJ2-1; D possibly matches TRBD1 or TRBD2 (5 bases each). The CDR3 spans 15 residues. Trimming took off 6 bases at V and 0 bases at J, with 12 bases between the two ends. The CDR3 DNA is TGTGCCAGCAGCCCGGGGACCATCTCCTACAATGAGCAGTTCTTC. It encodes CASSPGTISYNEQFF.

A few counts support this clonotype. The V call is TRBV5-6, the J call TRBJ2-7; TRBD1 matches 7 bases. The germline CDR1 and CDR2 sequences are SGHDT and YYEEEE. This CDR3 has 16 amino acids. Unmatched junction bases numbered 11, after V lost 0 bases and J lost 5 bases. In nucleotides, the CDR3 is TGTGCCAGCAGCTTGGATCGACAGGGCGGTGGAGACGAGCAGTACTTC. Translated, it gives CASSLDRQGGGDEQYF. Based on the CDR3 plus reference TRBV5-6 and TRBJ2-7, the full variable domain is DAGVTQSPTHLIKTRGQQVTLRCSPKSGHDTVSWYQQALGQGPQFIFQYYEEEERQRGNFPDRFSGHQFPNYSSELNVNALLLGDSALYLCASSLDRQGGGDEQYFGPGTRLTVT.

This clonotype has just a few counts. The rearrangement uses TRBV5-1 and TRBJ2-6, with TRBD1 matching over 11 bases. V shed 4 bases, J shed 0 bases, and the junction held 6 bases outside the gene matches. Germline V CDR1 and CDR2: SGHRS, YFSETQ. This CDR3 comprises 18 residues. In nucleotides, the CDR3 is TGCGCCAGCAGCACGGGGACAGGGGGGAACTCTGGGGCCAACGTCCTGACTTTC. As protein: CASSTGTGGNSGANVLTF. Filled out from reference TRBV5-1 and TRBJ2-6, the complete variable domain reads KAGVTQTPRYLIKTRGQQVTLSCSPISGHRSVSWYQQTPGQGLQFLFEYFSETQRNKGNFPGRFSGRQFSNSRSEMNVSTLELGDSALYLCASSTGTGGNSGANVLTFGAGSRLTVL.

This clonotype was observed a few times. The chain joins TRBV27 to TRBJ2-7, with 8 positions matching TRBD1. The length of the CDR3 is 15 residues. Trimming cost V 2 bases and J 3 bases; bases outside gene matches: 6. Germline V CDR1 and CDR2: MNHEY, SMNVEV (reference sequence). Here the CDR3 reads CASSLGTGEYYEQYF. The CDR3 coding sequence is TGTGCCAGCAGTTTAGGGACAGGAGAGTACTACGAGCAGTACTTC.